This is a list of T cell receptor beta chains from one sample in a study of T cells expressing NK-cell markers. TCRdb reprocessed the 5' RACE reads, keeping one entry per CDR3 protein, no DNA. Its listing shows about 150,000 distinct CDR3 sequences. The sequenced sample consisted of blood T cells: a sorted CD56 or NKG2C T cell subset, CD4+ or CD8+ T cells, or bulk PBMC T cells (not recorded which). These TCRs come from a man aged 18 to 69 in good health. CDR3s include the opening cysteine and the closing phenylalanine or tryptophan.

j_call: TRBJ2-1; v_call: TRBV19; cdr3_aa: CASSPGTKFDEQFF
j_call: TRBJ2-3; v_call: TRBV29-1; cdr3_aa: CSGWGTGGLTQYF
j_call: TRBJ1-6; v_call: TRBV5-1; cdr3_aa: CASSLQDSDSPLHF
j_call: TRBJ1-5; v_call: TRBV5-5; cdr3_aa: CASSPSGLNQPQHF
j_call: TRBJ2-7; v_call: TRBV29-1; cdr3_aa: CSVGGMGLPGEQYF
j_call: TRBJ2-1; v_call: TRBV20-1; cdr3_aa: CSARELAGDYNEQFF
j_call: TRBJ1-2; v_call: TRBV7-9; cdr3_aa: CASSLTPLQGAYGYTF
j_call: TRBJ2-5; v_call: TRBV19; cdr3_aa: CASSMMGGLEEETQYF
j_call: TRBJ2-7; v_call: TRBV4-2; cdr3_aa: CASSPQVDISYEQYF
j_call: TRBJ2-5; v_call: TRBV9; cdr3_aa: CASSVGGGLGQETQYF
j_call: TRBJ2-4; v_call: TRBV5-1; cdr3_aa: CASSWGTGGSKNIQYF
j_call: TRBJ1-6; v_call: TRBV7-3; cdr3_aa: CASSLLGADNSPLHF
j_call: TRBJ1-2; v_call: TRBV5-1; cdr3_aa: CASSYADRGAGYTF
j_call: TRBJ2-2; v_call: TRBV27; cdr3_aa: CASSSGPRELFF
j_call: TRBJ2-7; v_call: TRBV7-9; cdr3_aa: CASSLPPGLGLYEQYF
j_call: TRBJ2-5; v_call: TRBV12-3/TRBV12-4; cdr3_aa: CASSPSGGRETQYF
j_call: TRBJ2-7; v_call: TRBV4-2; cdr3_aa: CASSQVGGKREQYF
j_call: TRBJ2-5; v_call: TRBV4-1; cdr3_aa: CASSQEAGGYQTQYF
j_call: TRBJ1-2; v_call: TRBV5-6; cdr3_aa: CASRIADRTNYGYTF
j_call: TRBJ1-1; v_call: TRBV14; cdr3_aa: CASSLQVLNTEAFF
j_call: TRBJ2-5; v_call: TRBV11-2; cdr3_aa: CASSFRTSGETQYF
j_call: TRBJ2-7; v_call: TRBV16; cdr3_aa: CASSQTTGRPYEQYF
j_call: TRBJ2-6; v_call: TRBV3-1; cdr3_aa: CASSQDPGSGANVLTF
j_call: TRBJ1-2; v_call: TRBV12-3/TRBV12-4; cdr3_aa: CASSADPGLERNYGYTF
j_call: TRBJ2-7; v_call: TRBV12-3/TRBV12-4; cdr3_aa: CASSGEPSSYEQYF
j_call: TRBJ2-7; v_call: TRBV5-8; cdr3_aa: CASSLKFEQYF
j_call: TRBJ1-5; v_call: TRBV19; cdr3_aa: CASSIDPAGGQQPQHF
j_call: TRBJ1-4; v_call: TRBV7-9; cdr3_aa: CASSPGRDITNEKLFF
j_call: TRBJ2-1; v_call: TRBV27; cdr3_aa: CASKVGLAGKEQFF
j_call: TRBJ2-2; v_call: TRBV12-3/TRBV12-4; cdr3_aa: CASNSGTTTGELFF
j_call: TRBJ1-2; v_call: TRBV12-5; cdr3_aa: CASGDPGQTITNYGYTF
j_call: TRBJ2-3; v_call: TRBV6-2/TRBV6-3; cdr3_aa: CASGLLETDTQYF
j_call: TRBJ1-4; v_call: TRBV6-5; cdr3_aa: CASSSNWGRRDEKLFF
j_call: TRBJ2-3; v_call: TRBV3-1; cdr3_aa: CASSQRQGGSDTQYF
j_call: TRBJ1-1; v_call: TRBV5-6; cdr3_aa: CASSSDTGGTNTEAFF
j_call: TRBJ2-4; v_call: TRBV20-1; cdr3_aa: CSARAGAGKNIQYF
j_call: TRBJ1-2; v_call: TRBV2; cdr3_aa: CASSGTEGLWDGYTF
j_call: TRBJ2-3; v_call: TRBV4-1; cdr3_aa: CASSQGFSFPLDTQYF
j_call: TRBJ2-5; v_call: TRBV12-3/TRBV12-4; cdr3_aa: CASSLDRVGETQYF
j_call: TRBJ2-3; v_call: TRBV5-4; cdr3_aa: CASSLDPNSGGSTDTQYF
j_call: TRBJ2-5; v_call: TRBV11-2; cdr3_aa: CASSSRDDASFQETQYF
j_call: TRBJ1-2; v_call: TRBV2; cdr3_aa: CASSDGQGRGYTF
j_call: TRBJ2-5; v_call: TRBV24-1; cdr3_aa: CATSDLTGHGGETQYF
j_call: TRBJ2-7; v_call: TRBV4-2; cdr3_aa: CASSPPLGQTYYEQYF
j_call: TRBJ1-1; v_call: TRBV4-2; cdr3_aa: CASSQVKENTEAFF
j_call: TRBJ2-1; v_call: TRBV5-5; cdr3_aa: CASSFLSDGYNEQFF
j_call: TRBJ2-5; v_call: TRBV7-9; cdr3_aa: CASSQASGETQYF
j_call: TRBJ2-1; v_call: TRBV5-6; cdr3_aa: CASSSYLGTGNPRGEQFF
j_call: TRBJ2-1; v_call: TRBV28; cdr3_aa: CASSLGTDVYNEQFF
j_call: TRBJ2-1; v_call: TRBV19; cdr3_aa: CASSIEQGGYNEQFF
j_call: TRBJ1-2; v_call: TRBV29-1; cdr3_aa: CSVESQTVGYGYTF
j_call: TRBJ1-6; v_call: TRBV6-1; cdr3_aa: CASSPTVNSPLHF
j_call: TRBJ2-1; v_call: TRBV19; cdr3_aa: CASRDSGAHNEQFF
j_call: TRBJ2-1; v_call: TRBV20-1; cdr3_aa: CSARGPSGGINEQFF
j_call: TRBJ1-6; v_call: TRBV3-1; cdr3_aa: CASSRRREINSPLHF
j_call: TRBJ2-3; v_call: TRBV27; cdr3_aa: CASSASTDTQYF
j_call: TRBJ2-5; v_call: TRBV6-1; cdr3_aa: CASRGTGGRRETQYF